These 12 T cell receptor beta chains came from one sample sequenced in a study of cytomegalovirus exposure and HLA in healthy donors. The PCR had 60 Vbeta and 13 Jbeta primers. The method was immunoSEQ multiplex PCR; TCRdb's version includes in-frame clones alone and lacks a portion of them. Of 130,000 to 150,000 clones listed, about 78% were seen once; the top ten hold around 3.7%. Input material: PBMCs. These receptors came from a young man in good health and CMV-seronegative.

The CDR3 DNA is TGCGCCAGCAGCTTGGACCGACCCCGGGGAAACTATGGCTACACCTTC. Translated, it gives CASSLDRPRGNYGYTF. J is TRBJ1-2 and V is TRBV5-1; D gene unclear. Trimming pared 0 bases from V and 2 bases from J, leaving 14 bases between. The CDR3 loop spans 16 amino acids. Germline V gene sequence: CDR1 SGHRS, CDR2 YFSETQ. Looking up the rest from reference TRBV5-1 and TRBJ1-2 gives the full variable domain: KAGVTQTPRYLIKTRGQQVTLSCSPISGHRSVSWYQQTPGQGLQFLFEYFSETQRNKGNFPGRFSGRQFSNSRSEMNVSTLELGDSALYLCASSLDRPRGNYGYTFGSGTRLTVV.

The chain is built from TRBV15 and TRBJ2-3; D unresolved. Germline assignment: CDR1 LNHNV and CDR2 YYDKDF (reference sequence). The V end lost 4 bases, the J end lost 5 bases, and 13 bases lay between the germline ends. There are 14 residues in the CDR3. In nucleotides, the CDR3 is TGTGCCACCAGCAAGACACTCCAAGGAGATACGCAGTATTTT. Translating gives CATSKTLQGDTQYF.

V usage is TRBV27 and J usage is TRBJ2-5; 10 bases are a match to TRBD2. Judging by the DNA end, TRBJ2-7 fits better; the J call may be wrong. The CDR3 sequence is 16 residues long. The germline gives CDR1 MNHEY, CDR2 SMNVEV (reference sequence). Written as DNA, the CDR3 is TGTGCCAGCTCGCCGAACATAGCGGGAGGCCACTACGAGCAGTACTTC. Its translation is CASSPNIAGGHYEQYF.

The chain employs TRBV5-4 and TRBJ1-2; D unclear. The germline CDR1 and CDR2 sequences are SGHNT and YYREEE (reference sequence). The CDR3 runs to 14 residues. V shed 0 bases and J shed 6 bases, with 12 bases lying between them. In nucleotides, the CDR3 is TGTGCCAGCAGCTTGGGAGCGATGGGAGATGGCTACACCTTC. Its translation: CASSLGAMGDGYTF. Drawing the rest from reference TRBV5-4 and TRBJ1-2, the complete variable domain is ETGVTQSPTHLIKTRGQQVTLRCSSQSGHNTVSWYQQALGQGPQFIFQYYREEENGRGNFPPRFSGLQFPNYSSELNVNALELDDSALYLCASSLGAMGDGYTFGSGTRLTVV.

The gene calls are TRBV2 and TRBJ1-5, with 7 positions matching TRBD1. Germline CDR1 and CDR2: SNHLY and FYNNEI. With V trimmed by 4 bases and J by 3 bases, 6 bases remained unmatched. The CDR3 consists of 15 residues. In DNA form, the CDR3 reads TGTGCCAGCAGTGTTGGGGACAGTTACAATCAGCCCCAGCATTTT. This translates into CASSVGDSYNQPQHF.

The gene calls are TRBV6-6 and TRBJ2-1, with 8 bases aligning to TRBD1. Germline V CDR1 and CDR2: MNHNY, SVGAGI (reference sequence). V gave up 4 bases and J gave up 2 bases; unmatched junction bases: 1. The CDR3 spans 14 residues. The chain's CDR3 is CASSSDRAYNEQFF. CDR3 in DNA: TGTGCCAGCAGTTCGGACAGGGCCTACAATGAGCAGTTCTTC.

This clone came up a few times. J is TRBJ2-1 and V is TRBV11-2; 11 bases match TRBD2. Germline lookup yields CDR1 SGHAT and CDR2 FQNNGV. V dropped 6 bases and J dropped 2; count of bases not matched to a gene: 3. This CDR3 contains 15 residues. In DNA form, the CDR3 reads TGTGCCAGCAGATCACTAGCGGGGGCCTACAATGAGCAGTTCTTC. Residues: CASRSLAGAYNEQFF.

The chain recombines TRBV2 with TRBJ2-7, with 10 bases lining up with TRBD1. CDR3 size: 16 residues. The trim removed 7 bases at V and 2 bases at J, leaving 11 bases unmatched. Germline values: CDR1 SNHLY, CDR2 FYNNEI. The CDR3: CASTGERDRGAYEQYF. The CDR3 DNA sequence: TGTGCCAGCACAGGGGAACGGGACAGGGGAGCCTACGAGCAGTACTTC.

The chain has TRBV30 and TRBJ2-5, with D tentatively TRBD2 (5 bases). Looked up from germline, CDR1 is GTSNPN and CDR2 is SVGIG (reference sequence). The V and J ends lost 0 bases and 1 base respectively, with 9 bases between them. The CDR3 covers 14 residues. The CDR3 sequence is CAWSVTGIQETQYF. The CDR3 DNA follows: TGTGCCTGGAGTGTGACGGGGATCCAAGAGACCCAGTACTTC.

The chain is built from TRBV11-3 and TRBJ2-3; weak D call: TRBD2 (5 bases). CDR1 is SGHNT, CDR2 YENEEA, per germline. The CDR3 extends over 15 amino acids. Trimming removed 2 bases from V and 0 bases from J, with 9 bases in between. CDR3 in amino acids: CASSLLAGSTDTQYF. In DNA form, the CDR3 reads TGTGCCAGCAGCTTACTAGCCGGGAGCACAGATACGCAGTATTTT.

The CDR3 DNA follows: TGTGCCTGGAGTGTTTGGGGACAGGGTCTGGACAATGAGCAGTTCTTC. Translating it yields CAWSVWGQGLDNEQFF. This chain uses TRBV30 with TRBJ2-1; the match to TRBD1 covers 9 bases. V lost 0 bases to trimming and J lost 5 bases; unmatched junction nucleotides: 8. The V gene's germline CDR1 is GTSNPN and CDR2 SVGIG (reference sequence). The length of the CDR3 is 16 residues.

The V gene is TRBV6-1, the J gene TRBJ2-7, with 7 bases fitting TRBD1. CDR3 length: 13 amino acids. After removal of 10 bases from V and 3 bases from J, the junction contained 9 bases not matched to a gene. Germline V lookup: CDR1 MNHNS, CDR2 SASEGT. CDR3 DNA: TGTGCCACCGCCCCGACAGGGAACTACGAGCAGTACTTC. Translation: CATAPTGNYEQYF.